The present T cell receptor beta chain was sequenced within a study of vaccination effects on CD4 cells after COVID-19. Study results and caveats: Clonal contraction was marked in infection- and vaccine-induced clones late after vaccination.

The protocol was immunoSEQ multiplex PCR, while the TCRdb copy is restricted to in-frame clones and leaves out a portion. Of 40,000 to 60,000 clones in the sample, approximately 81% were seen once. Around day 10 of culture, CD4+ T cells were separated out. This person caught SARS-CoV-2 sometime from March to December 2020, and PCR testing confirmed the infection. Regarding this clone: As yet, its antigen is unknown.

CDR1 and CDR2 from the germline V gene are SGDLS and YYNGEE. The CDR3 totals 16 residues. Trimming took off 4 bases at V and 0 bases at J, with 17 bases between the two ends. The V gene is TRBV9, the J gene TRBJ2-7; D perhaps matches TRBD2 (6 bases). Here the sequenced sample was CD4+ T cells from PBMCs cultured without peptide, taken before COVID-19 vaccination. This TCR derives from a human donor who had a prior SARS-CoV-2 infection. CDR3 residues: CASSRGTSRISYEQYF. CDR3 sequence (DNA): TGTGCCAGCAGCCGCGGGACTTCCCGCATCTCCTACGAGCAGTACTTC.